These T cell receptor beta chains were read from a single sample in a study of shared clonotypes between healthy human individuals. Clones were sequenced by immunoSEQ multiplex PCR, and TCRdb holds only the in-frame ones, with some missing. The data show more than 2 million clones, about 95% seen once. Material for sequencing was naive CD8+ T cells sorted from blood. Receptors were obtained from a man younger than 30 in good health. Both conserved end residues are part of each CDR3. A D gene is named only where the DNA matches it firmly. Not all rows give a size; the values are once, few, many and, for expanded clones, a class.

clone_size,j_call,d_call,v_call,cdr3_nt,cdr3_aa
.,TRBJ2-5,.,TRBV20-1,TGCAGTGCTAGAGGGCAAGAGACCCAGTACTTC,CSARGQETQYF
.,TRBJ2-7,.,TRBV7-9,TGTGCCAGCAGCCCCAGGTCAGGATTGGTGTACGAGCAGTACTTC,CASSPRSGLVYEQYF
.,TRBJ2-1,TRBD2,TRBV11-2,TGTGCCAGCAGCTTATTCCCGGCGGGAGGGTTAAATGAGCAGTTCTTC,CASSLFPAGGLNEQFF
.,TRBJ2-7,TRBD2,TRBV9,TGTGCCAGCAGCGAAGGTGCGGGAGCATACGAGCAGTACTTC,CASSEGAGAYEQYF
.,TRBJ1-5,.,TRBV28,TGTGCCAGCAGTTTATCAGGACAGCCCCAGCATTTT,CASSLSGQPQHF
once,TRBJ2-7,TRBD1,TRBV7-9,TGTGCCAGCAGCTTAGATGTCGTCCCGGGGACAGCCTACGAGCAGTACTTC,CASSLDVVPGTAYEQYF
.,TRBJ2-7,.,TRBV4-3,TGCGCCAGCAGCCAAGGGGGGACGGCTGCCTACGAGCAGTACTTC,CASSQGGTAAYEQYF
.,TRBJ2-5,TRBD2,TRBV6-5,TGTGCCAGCAGTCTAACTAGCGGGCCCCAAGAGACCCAGTACTTC,CASSLTSGPQETQYF
.,TRBJ2-7,.,TRBV2,TGTGCCAGCGTCGTTGGGGGAGAGAACTCCTACGAGCAGTACTTC,CASVVGGENSYEQYF
.,TRBJ2-7,TRBD1,TRBV4-1,TGCGCCAGCAGCCAAGGGCCGGGACAGGCCACCTCCTACGAGCAGTACTTC,CASSQGPGQATSYEQYF
.,TRBJ1-5,TRBD1,TRBV28,TGTGCCAGCAGTTTGGGACAGCCCAATCAGCCCCAGCATTTT,CASSLGQPNQPQHF
.,TRBJ2-5,.,TRBV11-3,TGTGCCAGCAGCTTAGGAATTGAAGAGACCCAGTACTTC,CASSLGIEETQYF
.,TRBJ1-2,.,TRBV7-9,TGTGCCAGCAGCTTAGACGTCTATGGCTACACCTTC,CASSLDVYGYTF
.,TRBJ2-7,.,TRBV5-3,TGTGCCAGAAGCTCCCCTGGAAAAGGGCCCCTCGAGCAGTACTTC,CARSSPGKGPLEQYF
once,TRBJ2-7,TRBD1,TRBV28,TGTGCCAGCAGTTACAGGGGGACCTACGAGCAGTACTTC,CASSYRGTYEQYF
.,TRBJ1-4,TRBD1,TRBV29-1,TGCAGCGTTGAACATTACAGGGGTGGAAAACTGTTTTTT,CSVEHYRGGKLFF
.,TRBJ2-2,.,TRBV5-1,TGCGCCAGCAGCTTTGAGTACACCGGGGAGCTGTTTTTT,CASSFEYTGELFF
.,TRBJ1-1,.,TRBV5-4,TGTGCCAGCAACTCGGGGGCTACTGAAGCTTTCTTT,CASNSGATEAFF
once,TRBJ2-7,.,TRBV19,TGTGCCAGTAGTATAGGAGAGCAGTACTTC,CASSIGEQYF
.,TRBJ1-5,.,TRBV2,TGTGCCAGCCAGAGGGTAGCGGATCAGCCCCAGCATTTT,CASQRVADQPQHF
.,TRBJ1-1,.,TRBV2,TGTGCCAGCAGTGAAAGAGGTGGAGGGGGAACTGAAGCTTTCTTT,CASSERGGGGTEAFF
.,TRBJ1-6,.,TRBV5-8,TGTGCCAGCAGCTTGGGGGGGGCTAGTTACCCCCTCCACTTT,CASSLGGASYPLHF
.,TRBJ2-4,TRBD1,TRBV11-3,TGTGCCAGCAGCTTGGGGACAGAAAACATTCAGTACTTC,CASSLGTENIQYF
.,TRBJ1-4,TRBD1,TRBV6-1,TGTGCCAGCAGTTTGATAGGGGGCGAAAAACTGTTTTTT,CASSLIGGEKLFF
.,TRBJ2-3,.,TRBV5-1,TGCGCCAGCAGCTTGGACAGGGGGGGAACAGATACGCAGTATTTT,CASSLDRGGTDTQYF
.,TRBJ1-6,.,TRBV14,TGTGCCAGCAGCCAAGATTTTTGGGAGCGAGATTCACCCCTCCACTTT,CASSQDFWERDSPLHF
.,TRBJ2-1,.,TRBV7-2,TGTGCCAGCAGCTCCAAGCGATTAAACAATGAGCAGTTCTTC,CASSSKRLNNEQFF
.,TRBJ2-7,.,TRBV6-5,TGTGCCAGCAGTTACGGGGGGCTGGGGTACGAGCAGTACTTC,CASSYGGLGYEQYF
.,TRBJ1-2,TRBD1,TRBV27,TGTGCCAGCAGTTCACTGGACAGGGGGCGAGATGGCTACACCTTC,CASSSLDRGRDGYTF
.,TRBJ2-7,TRBD1,TRBV13,TGTGCCAGCAGCTTAGGGACAGGGGGCCGCGAGCAGTACTTC,CASSLGTGGREQYF
.,TRBJ2-7,.,TRBV6-1,TGTGCCAGCAGTGTGGACTACTACGAGCAGTACTTC,CASSVDYYEQYF
.,TRBJ2-7,TRBD1,TRBV27,TGTGCCAGCAAGGGGGCGGGCTACGAGCAGTACTTC,CASKGAGYEQYF
.,TRBJ1-3,.,TRBV9,TGTGCCAGCAGCGTAGAGGGAGGGTTTGGAAACACCATATATTTT,CASSVEGGFGNTIYF